This T cell receptor beta chain was sequenced in a study of CD8 T cells in ankylosing spondylitis. Broader study findings: Some of these motif variants have turned up before, in reports on reactive arthritis synovial fluid and blood. Relatively scarce in peripheral blood, disease-linked clones were CD8+. Significant enrichment of disease-linked clones was reported in matched ankylosing spondylitis synovial fluid. Typical of ankylosing spondylitis blood, it appeared, was a TCR beta motif of roughly eight highly homologous variants.

Construction of TCR beta libraries was performed using quantitative 5'-RACE with molecular barcodes. TCRdb called the 5' RACE reads again in MiXCR, with one record for every CDR3 protein. The sample has a few hundred thousand distinct CDR3 sequences, about 7.3% seen once; the top ten hold 13% to 15%. J lost 8 bases, V lost 5 bases, and 6 bases had no gene match. CDR1 GTSNPN and CDR2 SVGIG come from the germline V gene (reference sequence). The CDR3 totals 11 residues. This clonotype was counted only a few times. Its antigen is currently unknown. The V gene is TRBV30, the J gene TRBJ2-7; 7 bases are a match to TRBD2. The receptor was derived from a male donor with ankylosing spondylitis. Sequenced: blood, either unsorted or a sorted T cell fraction (not recorded which). As DNA, the CDR3 is TGTGCCTGGGGGACTAACATTAAGCAGTACTTC. This codes for CAWGTNIKQYF.